These T cell receptor beta chains were read from a single sample in a study of T-cell reconstitution after alpha-beta-depleted transplantation in children. MiXCR, applied by TCRdb to the PCR reads, yields one record per CDR3 protein. This sample has some 490,000 distinct CDR3 sequences, with about an eighth found just once. Material: PBMCs from the stem cell graft donor, obtained from the stem cell graft. The receptors originated from a human donor who donated a stem cell graft to a child with combined immunodeficiency. Both conserved end residues are part of each CDR3. D genes are given only for firm matches. Not all rows give a size; the values are once, few, many and, for expanded clones, a class.

clone size	V gene	D gene	J gene	CDR3 DNA	CDR3 protein
many	TRBV5-1	TRBD2	TRBJ2-1	TGCGCCAGCAGCTTGTTTAGCAGCGGGAGCCACAATGAGCAGTTCTTC	CASSLFSSGSHNEQFF
NA	TRBV27	NA	TRBJ1-6	TGTGCCAGCAGCCCATTTCGGGGGGCTGACTCACCCCTCCACTTT	CASSPFRGADSPLHF
few	TRBV12-3/TRBV12-4	NA	TRBJ1-4	TGTGCCAGCAGTCCCGCGTGGGGTATTGAAACTAATGAAAAACTGTTTTTT	CASSPAWGIETNEKLFF
NA	TRBV12-3/TRBV12-4	NA	TRBJ2-5	TGTGCCAGCAGGGGGGACATACAAGAGACCCAGTACTTC	CASRGDIQETQYF
NA	TRBV29-1	NA	TRBJ2-5	TGCAGCGCCCGGGACACATACCAAGAGACCCAGTACTTC	CSARDTYQETQYF
NA	TRBV7-9	NA	TRBJ1-1	TGTGCCAGCAGCTATAACCAAGCTTTCTTT	CASSYNQAFF
NA	TRBV5-6	NA	TRBJ2-7	TGTGCCAGCGGCTCCGGGCTATTCGGCTACGAGCAGTACTTC	CASGSGLFGYEQYF
NA	TRBV2	NA	TRBJ2-7	TGTGCCACCCCGGGACCCTACGAGCAGTACTTC	CATPGPYEQYF
NA	TRBV7-2	NA	TRBJ1-2	TGTGCCAGCAGCTTGGGCAGGGCCCTCAACTATGGCTACACCTTC	CASSLGRALNYGYTF
many	TRBV7-9	TRBD2	TRBJ2-7	TGTGCCAGCAGCTTAGGTAGCGGGGGTACCTACGAGCAGTACTTC	CASSLGSGGTYEQYF
few	TRBV16	NA	TRBJ1-5	TGTGCCAGCAGCCCCCAAGGGACCCAGCCCCAGCATTTT	CASSPQGTQPQHF
NA	TRBV7-8	NA	TRBJ2-1	TGTGCCAGCAGCTTTTCCCCGGGGCTACAGCAGTTCTTC	CASSFSPGLQQFF
NA	TRBV12-3/TRBV12-4	NA	TRBJ1-5	TGTGCCAGCAGTGCCGACCGCAATCAGCCCCAGCATTTT	CASSADRNQPQHF
NA	TRBV20-1	TRBD1	TRBJ2-7	TGCAGTGCTAGGACGGGACAGGGAAATCACGAGCAGTACTTC	CSARTGQGNHEQYF
many	TRBV7-6	NA	TRBJ2-5	TGTGCCAGCAGTCTAGTGTCGGACAAGCAAGAGACCCAGTACTTC	CASSLVSDKQETQYF
NA	TRBV7-9	NA	TRBJ1-4	TGTGCCAGCAGCTTGTTTTCCGCAACTAATGAAAAACTGTTTTTT	CASSLFSATNEKLFF
few	TRBV5-5	TRBD2	TRBJ2-1	TGTGCCAGCAGCTTGGCGAGCGGGGGGGCCTACGAGCAGTTCTTC	CASSLASGGAYEQFF
few	TRBV12-3/TRBV12-4	NA	TRBJ2-2	TGTGCCAGCAGCTCAGGGACACTTAACACCGGGGAGCTGTTTTTT	CASSSGTLNTGELFF
many	TRBV6-5	NA	TRBJ2-7	TGTGCCAGCAGTTACACCCGCTCCCTCATGAACGAGCAGTACTTC	CASSYTRSLMNEQYF
few	TRBV12-3/TRBV12-4	TRBD2	TRBJ2-6	TGTGCCAGCAGCGACCCACTAGCGGGTGGAGGGAACGTCCTGACTTTC	CASSDPLAGGGNVLTF
few	TRBV5-6	NA	TRBJ2-1	TGTGCCAGCAGCTTGGCGAGGGATCCCGATGAGCAGTTCTTC	CASSLARDPDEQFF
NA	TRBV3-1	NA	TRBJ2-7	TGTGCCAGCAGCCAAGATACGGACGAGCAGTACTTC	CASSQDTDEQYF
NA	TRBV6-1	TRBD2	TRBJ2-5	TGTGCCAGCAGTAGCGGGGTCCTCCGCAGAGAGACCCAGTACTTC	CASSSGVLRRETQYF
NA	TRBV7-9	TRBD2	TRBJ2-1	TGTGCCAGCAGCTTAGTGGCGGGAGTCAATGAGCAGTTCTTC	CASSLVAGVNEQFF